The clone carrying this TCR beta chain is classed as large. This specimen comes from a study of metastatic and nonmetastatic thyroid tumors. Until they underwent thyroid surgery, no patient had received any treatment. TCRdb reprocessed the PCR reads using MiXCR. The sample lists fewer than 20,000 clones, roughly a quarter seen once, with roughly 16% in the top ten. The sample taken for sequencing was tumor tissue. The source of this sequence is a female donor with papillary thyroid cancer or a benign thyroid nodule (not recorded which). Some clones in this sample may be carry-over from other donors' samples.

This CDR3 reads CASSSDPMSSYEQYF. CDR3 DNA sequence: TGTGCCAGTTCTAGCGACCCCATGAGCTCCTACGAGCAGTACTTC. The chain employs TRBV19 and TRBJ2-7, with a weak D call TRBD2 (6 bases). Germline CDR1 LNHDA, CDR2 SQIVND (reference sequence). CDR3 length: 15 residues. Deletions cut 8 bases from V and 0 bases from J, with 17 bases between. Drawing the rest from reference TRBV19 and TRBJ2-7, the complete variable domain is DGGITQSPKYLFRKEGQNVTLSCEQNLNHDAMYWYRQDPGQGLRLIYYSQIVNDFQKGDIAEGYSVSREKKESFPLTVTSAQKNPTAFYLCASSSDPMSSYEQYFGPGTRLTVT.